A single sample is the source of the 18 T cell receptor beta chains below, sequenced in a study of beta chain features in type 1 diabetes. Expressed TCRB transcripts were sequenced because the entire RNA isolate underwent reverse transcription. Sequencing was performed with immunoSEQ multiplex PCR; in TCRdb, only in-frame clones are kept and a portion is missing. The sample contains about 360,000 clones, roughly 12% of which appear only once. Sequencing input: naive CD4+ T cells from blood. The source of these receptors is a man aged 18-30 years in good health.

This clone was found a few times. The chain couples TRBV7-8 to TRBJ2-1; maybe TRBD1 (5 bases). CDR1 is SGHVS, CDR2 FQNEAQ, per germline. The CDR3 loop spans 14 amino acids. V was pared by 5 bases and J by 6 bases, with 14 bases between. Here the CDR3 reads CASSQGPNGNEQFF. DNA of the CDR3: TGTGCCAGCAGCCAGGGCCCGAACGGCAATGAGCAGTTCTTC.

In this sample, this clone turned up a few times. V gene TRBV5-1 combines with J gene TRBJ2-5, with 8 positions matching TRBD2. V was clipped by 2 bases and J by 5 bases; unmatched bases: 5. This CDR3 is 14 amino acids long. CDR1 SGHRS and CDR2 YFSETQ come from the germline V gene. The CDR3 protein is CASSFGSGGETQYF. The CDR3 DNA follows: TGCGCCAGCAGCTTCGGCTCGGGGGGGGAGACCCAGTACTTC.

V and J are TRBV6-5 and TRBJ2-2; a weak D match, TRBD1 (6 bases). CDR1 is MNHEY and CDR2 is SVGAGI in the germline V gene. Trimming removed 5 bases from V and 2 bases from J, with 9 bases in between. The CDR3 is 14 residues long. CDR3 in amino acids: CASSRGGNTGELFF. The CDR3 nucleotides read TGTGCCAGCAGTCGAGGGGGAAACACCGGGGAGCTGTTTTTT.

V and J are TRBV7-3 and TRBJ2-3; TRBD2 is a possible D gene (5 bases). Germline values: CDR1 SGHTA, CDR2 FQGTGA. This CDR3 region has 17 residues. V was trimmed by 5 bases and J by 0 bases, leaving 18 bases between them. The CDR3 region is CASSASPAGISTDTQYF. In DNA form, the CDR3 reads TGTGCCAGCAGCGCCTCACCTGCCGGGATTAGCACAGATACGCAGTATTTT.

The chain carries TRBV4-3 and TRBJ2-5, with 10 bases matching TRBD1. V trimming: 1 base; J trimming: 5 bases; junction bases outside the gene matches: 10. Germline values: CDR1 LGHNA, CDR2 YSLEER. This CDR3 contains 17 residues. CDR3 DNA: TGCGCCAGCAGCCAAGGGTCAAGACAGGGGGCGTGGGAGACCCAGTACTTC. Its protein product is CASSQGSRQGAWETQYF.

The gene calls are TRBV25-1 and TRBJ1-1, with D unresolved. CDR1 is MGHDK, CDR2 SYGVNS, per germline. The length of the CDR3 is 12 residues. Trimming stripped 8 bases from V and 0 bases from J, with 7 bases between. Here the CDR3 DNA reads TGTGCCAGCCTAGGTCTGAACACTGAAGCTTTCTTT. The encoded protein is CASLGLNTEAFF.

The chain uses TRBV9 and TRBJ1-1, with TRBD1 matching over 9 bases. Germline V CDR1 and CDR2: SGDLS, YYNGEE. The V and J ends lost 4 bases and 3 bases, in that order; junction bases with no gene match: 4. The CDR3 contains 14 residues. CDR3 DNA sequence: TGTGCCAGCAGCCTACGACAGGGGGACACTGAAGCTTTCTTT. Protein: CASSLRQGDTEAFF.

This clone came up many times. The V gene is TRBV5-6, the J gene TRBJ2-1; no firm D call. Deletions cut 2 bases from V and 8 bases from J, with 5 bases between. Germline CDR1 and CDR2: SGHDT and YYEEEE. CDR3 length: 11 residues. The CDR3 nucleotides read TGTGCCAGCAGCTTACAGTATGAGCAGTTCTTC. It encodes CASSLQYEQFF. Full variable domain (missing parts from reference TRBV5-6 and TRBJ2-1): DAGVTQSPTHLIKTRGQQVTLRCSPKSGHDTVSWYQQALGQGPQFIFQYYEEEERQRGNFPDRFSGHQFPNYSSELNVNALLLGDSALYLCASSLQYEQFFGPGTRLTVL.

The chain joins TRBV28 to TRBJ1-5; D gene ambiguous. Germline V gene sequence: CDR1 MDHEN, CDR2 SYDVKM. The CDR3 covers 12 residues. Trimming removed 3 bases from V and 7 bases from J, with 7 bases in between. The CDR3 loop is CASSLSSQPQHF. As DNA, the CDR3 is TGTGCCAGCAGTTTGTCGTCCCAGCCCCAGCATTTT.

The chain is built from TRBV9 and TRBJ2-7; no firm D call. Deletions cut 5 bases from V and 3 bases from J, with 9 bases between. The germline CDR1 and CDR2 sequences are SGDLS and YYNGEE. This CDR3 has 12 residues. The CDR3 protein is CASSDDNYEQYF. The CDR3 bases are TGTGCCAGCAGTGATGACAACTACGAGCAGTACTTC.

The sample holds a few counts of this clone. The chain couples TRBV28 to TRBJ2-5, with TRBD2 identical over 7 bases. The CDR3 has 17 residues. Per the germline V gene, CDR1 is MDHEN and CDR2 is SYDVKM. V dropped 5 bases and J dropped 1; count of bases not matched to a gene: 13. The DNA of the CDR3 is TGTGCCAGCAGTCCCCTGGAGCGGGACCCAATCCAAGAGACCCAGTACTTC. Protein product: CASSPLERDPIQETQYF.

The rearrangement uses TRBV11-1 and TRBJ1-2; unclear D gene. Germline-derived CDR1 and CDR2 are SGHAT and FQDESV (reference sequence). This CDR3 comprises 12 residues. The germline V and J ends were trimmed by 2 bases and 6 bases, with 7 bases remaining between them. Written as DNA, the CDR3 is TGTGCCAGCAGCTTACAGCGTGATGGCTACACCTTC. It codes for CASSLQRDGYTF.

The genes are TRBV19 and TRBJ2-7; the D is unclear. Germline V gene sequence: CDR1 LNHDA, CDR2 SQIVND (reference sequence). CDR3 length equals 15 residues. V was shortened by 5 bases and J by 2 bases, with 16 bases between the two germline ends. This chain's CDR3 is CASSGRNPPPYEQYF. The CDR3 bases are TGTGCCAGTAGTGGCCGTAATCCGCCTCCCTACGAGCAGTACTTC.

This clone has more than one count but fewer than ten. This rearrangement joins TRBV7-9 to TRBJ2-1; 8 bases map to TRBD2. Trimming cost V 1 base and J 6 bases; bases outside gene matches: 2. Germline CDR1 and CDR2: SEHNR and FQNEAQ (reference sequence). The CDR3 runs 14 residues. The CDR3 nucleotides are TGTGCCAGCAGCTTAGGGACTAGCCTCAATGAGCAGTTCTTC. Translating it yields CASSLGTSLNEQFF.

The V call is TRBV11-3, the J call TRBJ2-1; no reliable D call. The CDR3 is made up of 15 amino acids. Germline V gene lookup returns CDR1 SGHNT and CDR2 YENEEA. With 1 base removed from V and 0 bases from J, the gap between germline ends came to 7 bases. The CDR3 nucleotides read TGTGCCAGCAGCTTAGCGTTGAGCTCCTACAATGAGCAGTTCTTC. This gives the protein CASSLALSSYNEQFF.

This clone was seen more than once but under ten times. The rearrangement joins TRBV5-4 to TRBJ2-3, with unresolved D. CDR3 size: 15 residues. The germline V gene has CDR1 SGHNT and CDR2 YYREEE (reference sequence). Trimming cost V 1 base and J 2 bases, with 11 bases left between them. This chain's CDR3 is CASSLMAGSTDTQYF. In DNA form, the CDR3 reads TGTGCCAGCAGCTTGATGGCAGGTTCCACAGATACGCAGTATTTT.

This chain joins TRBV28 and TRBJ2-2; 12 bases agree with TRBD2. The V and J ends lost 5 bases and 0 bases, in that order; junction bases with no gene match: 4. The CDR3 has 17 amino acids. Germline CDR1 reads MDHEN; CDR2 reads SYDVKM. The CDR3 protein is CASSPRLAGANTGELFF. CDR3 bases: TGTGCCAGCAGTCCCCGACTAGCGGGAGCGAACACCGGGGAGCTGTTTTTT.

DNA for the CDR3: TGTGCCAGCAGCGTAGGAGCGGGAGGTATTGGGGAGACCCAGTACTTC. It is translated as CASSVGAGGIGETQYF. The V and J genes are TRBV9 and TRBJ2-5; 9 nucleotides match TRBD2. CDR3 length: 16 amino acids. Germline assignment: CDR1 SGDLS and CDR2 YYNGEE. V lost 0 bases, J lost 5 bases, and 8 bases stayed unmatched.